This record concerns one TCR beta chain sequence. Its antigen is as yet unknown. This CDR3 is built from 15 residues. Looked up from germline, CDR1 is LNHDA and CDR2 is SQIVND (reference sequence). Trimming shortened V by 5 bases and J by 1 base, and 14 bases separated the two germline ends. This specimen belongs to a study of T cells in localized non-small cell lung cancer. Broader study findings: Uninvolved neighboring lung showed the greatest T cell clonality, exceeding tumor.

Sequenced by immunoSEQ multiplex PCR; TCRdb stores in-frame clones only, minus some. Of tens of thousands of clones in the sample, roughly nine tenths were seen once. This material consisted of peripheral blood, taken before any cancer treatment. The sequence came from a woman aged 40-75 years with stage I lung adenocarcinoma. This chain joins TRBV19 and TRBJ1-2; maybe TRBD1 (5 bases). The CDR3: CASSLGHNVNYGYTF. The CDR3 nucleotides are TGTGCCAGTAGTCTTGGACATAATGTTAACTATGGCTACACCTTC.